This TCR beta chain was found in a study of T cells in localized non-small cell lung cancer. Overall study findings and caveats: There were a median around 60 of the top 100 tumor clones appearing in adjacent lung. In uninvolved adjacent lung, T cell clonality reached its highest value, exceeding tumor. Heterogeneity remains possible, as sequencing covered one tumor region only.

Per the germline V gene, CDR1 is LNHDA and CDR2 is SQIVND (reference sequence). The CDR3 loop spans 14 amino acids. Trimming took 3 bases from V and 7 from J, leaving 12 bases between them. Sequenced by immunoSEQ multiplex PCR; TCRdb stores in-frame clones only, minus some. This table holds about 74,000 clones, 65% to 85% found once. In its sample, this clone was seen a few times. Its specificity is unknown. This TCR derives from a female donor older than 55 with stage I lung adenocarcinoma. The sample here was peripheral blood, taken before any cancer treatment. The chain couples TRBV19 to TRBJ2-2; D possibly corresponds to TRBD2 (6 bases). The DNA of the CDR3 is TGTGCCAGTAGTATTCCGGGGGTCGGCGGGGAGCTGTTTTTT. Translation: CASSIPGVGGELFF.